What follows describes a single T cell receptor (beta chain). V lost 7 bases, J lost 0 bases, and 8 bases lay in between. This CDR3 spans 12 amino acids. CDR1 is SQVTM, CDR2 ANQGSEA, per germline. The data were obtained in a study of blood T cell repertoires in COVID-19. The assay was immunoSEQ multiplex PCR, and TCRdb's table has in-frame clones only and misses some. This table has about 180,000 clones, roughly 84% appearing once. Sequenced: peripheral blood. The V and J genes are TRBV29-1 and TRBJ2-3; D is unclear. The sequence was collected from a woman in her forties with COVID-19, enrolled during active disease. The CDR3 DNA reads TGCAGCGGAAAACTGAGCACAGATACGCAGTATTTT. This encodes CSGKLSTDTQYF.